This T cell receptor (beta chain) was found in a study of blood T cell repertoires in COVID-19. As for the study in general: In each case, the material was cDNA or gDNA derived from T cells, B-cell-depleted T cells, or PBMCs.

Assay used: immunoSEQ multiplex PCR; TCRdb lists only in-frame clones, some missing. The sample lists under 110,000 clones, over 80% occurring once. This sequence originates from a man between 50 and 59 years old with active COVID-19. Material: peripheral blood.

DNA of the CDR3: TGTGCCAGCAGTACCACCGGGACAGATGGCTACACCTTC. It translates to CASSTTGTDGYTF. V is TRBV12-3 or TRBV12-4 and J is TRBJ1-2; TRBD1 aligns across 7 bases. CDR3 length: 13 amino acids. The trim removed 5 bases at V and 6 bases at J, leaving 6 bases unmatched.